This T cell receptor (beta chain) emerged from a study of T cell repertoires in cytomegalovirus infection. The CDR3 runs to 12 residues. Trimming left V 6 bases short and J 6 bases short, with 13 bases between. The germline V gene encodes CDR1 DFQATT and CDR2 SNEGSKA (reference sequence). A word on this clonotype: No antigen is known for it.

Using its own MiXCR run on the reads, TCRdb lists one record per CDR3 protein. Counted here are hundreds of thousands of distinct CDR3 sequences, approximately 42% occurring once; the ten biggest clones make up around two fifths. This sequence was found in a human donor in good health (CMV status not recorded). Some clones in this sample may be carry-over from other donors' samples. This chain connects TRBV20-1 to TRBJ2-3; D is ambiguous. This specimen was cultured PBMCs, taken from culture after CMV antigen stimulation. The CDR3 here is CSAADDRDTQYF. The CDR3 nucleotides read TGCAGTGCGGCTGACGACCGTGATACGCAGTATTTT.